Presented here are 30 T cell receptor beta chains from one specimen sequenced in a study of blood T cell repertoires in COVID-19. Some clones are missing from TCRdb's copy, which holds only in-frame ones; the method was immunoSEQ multiplex PCR. The table has tens of thousands of clones, about 85% seen once. The sequenced sample consisted of peripheral blood. Receptor source: a woman aged 70-85 years with active or convalescent COVID-19.

The chain joins TRBV29-1 to TRBJ1-1, with TRBD1 identical over 9 bases. The CDR3 contains 13 residues. V was pared by 7 bases and J by 4 bases, with 7 bases of the junction left unmatched. Germline loops: CDR1 SQVTM, CDR2 ANQGSEA. The CDR3 nucleotides are TGCAGCGCCCGAAGACAGGGGGGCACTGAAGCTTTCTTT. It codes for CSARRQGGTEAFF.

The chain joins TRBV12-3 or TRBV12-4 to TRBJ1-2; no firm D call. This CDR3 comprises 11 residues. The ends were cut back, 6 bases at V and 4 bases at J, with 6 bases in the middle. The CDR3 protein is CASRLSYGYTF. CDR3 coding DNA: TGTGCCAGCAGGCTTAGCTATGGCTACACCTTC.

This sequence joins TRBV3-1 (or the pseudogene TRBV3-2) and TRBJ2-3, with 8 bases lining up with TRBD2. V shed 6 bases, J shed 1 base, and the junction held 15 bases outside the gene matches. Germline V CDR1 and CDR2: LGHDT, YNNKEL (reference sequence). CDR3 size: 18 residues. The CDR3 DNA reads TGTGCCAGCAGTCGCGGGGGGTTGTTATACGGGGGCACAGATACGCAGTATTTT. It specifies CASSRGGLLYGGTDTQYF.

This chain links TRBV2 with TRBJ2-5; a possible D gene is TRBD2 (6 bases). V was clipped by 8 bases and J by 9 bases, with 25 bases between them. CDR1 is SNHLY, CDR2 FYNNEI, per germline. CDR3 length equals 15 residues. This chain's CDR3 is CASSGLEGKVVAQYF. CDR3 coding DNA: TGTGCCAGCTCCGGGCTGGAGGGGAAGGTGGTGGCCCAGTACTTC.

This chain joins TRBV2 and TRBJ2-7, with TRBD2 matching over 10 bases. Germline V gene lookup returns CDR1 SNHLY and CDR2 FYNNEI. CDR3 length: 16 amino acids. Germline trimming cut 4 bases from V and 6 bases from J; bases unmatched to any gene: 12. The CDR3 coding sequence is TGTGCCAGCAGTGTTACTAGCGGGGCTGCATTAGCCGAGCAGTACTTC. Protein product: CASSVTSGAALAEQYF.

This sequence joins TRBV2 and TRBJ2-5, with 7 bases matching TRBD1. The length of the CDR3 is 13 residues. Germline V gives CDR1 SNHLY, CDR2 FYNNEI. Unmatched junction bases numbered 4, after V lost 8 bases and J lost 1 base. CDR3 region: CASVGGGQETQYF. As DNA, the CDR3 is TGTGCCAGCGTAGGGGGCGGCCAAGAGACCCAGTACTTC.

V gene TRBV4-1 combines with J gene TRBJ1-4; unclear D gene. V lost 0 bases and J 8 bases, leaving 13 bases between the germline ends. The CDR3 runs 15 residues. CDR1 is MGHRA, CDR2 YSYEKL, per germline. The chain's CDR3 is CASSQESARVEKLFF. The CDR3 DNA sequence: TGCGCCAGCAGCCAAGAGAGTGCTCGAGTGGAAAAACTGTTTTTT.

This sequence joins TRBV19 and TRBJ1-1, with 7 bases lining up with TRBD1. Losses at the gene ends were 5 bases for V and 1 base for J; bases not matched to a gene: 19. The CDR3 has 19 amino acids. Germline V lookup: CDR1 LNHDA, CDR2 SQIVND (reference sequence). The CDR3 region is CASSRTRDAGQYKNTEAFF. The CDR3 DNA sequence: TGTGCCAGTAGTCGTACTCGAGATGCGGGACAGTATAAGAACACTGAAGCTTTCTTT.

V and J are TRBV7-2 and TRBJ1-2, with 8 bases lining up with TRBD1. V trimming: 3 bases; J trimming: 7 bases; junction bases outside the gene matches: 4. The germline V gene has CDR1 SGHTA and CDR2 FQGNSA. This CDR3 has 13 amino acids. Written as DNA, the CDR3 is TGTGCCAGCAGCTTCCCAGGGGGCTCTGGCTACACCTTC. Translating gives CASSFPGGSGYTF.

The chain is built from TRBV25-1 and TRBJ2-1; 10 bases align to TRBD1. V lost 3 bases, J lost 7 bases, and 6 bases stayed unmatched. The germline CDR1 and CDR2 sequences are MGHDK and SYGVNS. This CDR3 is 15 amino acids long. CDR3 sequence: CASSETGGVRNEQFF. Written as DNA, the CDR3 is TGTGCCAGCAGTGAGACAGGGGGCGTAAGGAATGAGCAGTTCTTC.

J is TRBJ2-3 and V is TRBV6-6, with D maybe TRBD1 (6 bases). This CDR3 contains 14 residues. The V gene's germline CDR1 is MNHNY and CDR2 SVGAGI (reference sequence). V was trimmed by 4 bases and J by 1 base, leaving 9 bases between them. This chain's CDR3 is CASSSGARTDTQYF. The CDR3 DNA sequence: TGTGCCAGCAGTTCAGGGGCCCGCACAGATACGCAGTATTTT.

The chain has TRBV7-2 and TRBJ2-7; D uncertain. V lost 5 bases and J 0 bases, leaving 11 bases between the germline ends. There are 14 residues in the CDR3. The germline V gene encodes CDR1 SGHTA and CDR2 FQGNSA. CDR3 residues: CASSKDWSSYEQYF. The DNA for the CDR3 is TGTGCCAGCAGCAAAGACTGGAGCTCCTACGAGCAGTACTTC.

The rearrangement uses TRBV25-1 and TRBJ2-5, with unresolved D. Germline V gene lookup returns CDR1 MGHDK and CDR2 SYGVNS. Trimming left V 2 bases short and J 5 bases short, with 12 bases between. The CDR3 totals 14 residues. CDR3 in DNA: TGTGCCAGCAGTGAAGTTAGAGGTGTTGAGACCCAGTACTTC. Amino acids: CASSEVRGVETQYF.

This rearrangement joins TRBV7-8 to TRBJ2-7; D is perhaps TRBD2 (5 bases). V dropped 6 bases and J dropped 2 bases, with 11 bases sitting between them. The CDR3 is 13 residues long. Germline V gene lookup returns CDR1 SGHVS and CDR2 FQNEAQ. CDR3: CASSDYSTYEQYF. In nucleotides, the CDR3 is TGTGCCAGCAGTGACTACTCCACCTACGAGCAGTACTTC.

This chain uses TRBV28 with TRBJ1-5, with 9 bases identical to TRBD1. The CDR3 runs 15 residues. Germline V gene sequence: CDR1 MDHEN, CDR2 SYDVKM. V was clipped by 3 bases and J by 6 bases; unmatched bases: 6. For the CDR3, the DNA is TGTGCCAGCAGTTTGGGACAGGGCCGAGGTCAGCCCCAGCATTTT. Amino acids: CASSLGQGRGQPQHF.

This chain uses TRBV2 with TRBJ2-2, with TRBD2 identical over 13 bases. This CDR3 has 18 amino acids. The trim removed 1 base at V and 3 bases at J, leaving 5 bases unmatched. Germline values: CDR1 SNHLY, CDR2 FYNNEI. CDR3 nucleotides: TGTGCCAGCAGTGAAGACGGACTAGCGGGGGACTACACCGGGGAGCTGTTTTTT. Encoded protein: CASSEDGLAGDYTGELFF.

The chain carries TRBV1 and TRBJ1-3. TRBV1 is marked as a pseudogene. The CDR3 loop spans 14 amino acids. The CDR3 region is CTSSQGTPGNTIYF. CDR3 sequence (DNA): TGCACCAGCAGCCAAGGGACTCCTGGAAACACCATATATTTT.

The rearrangement links TRBV9 to TRBJ1-1; perhaps TRBD1 as D (6 bases). From germline, CDR1 is SGDLS and CDR2 YYNGEE. The CDR3 covers 14 residues. V lost 0 bases and J 1 base, leaving 7 bases between the germline ends. This CDR3 is CASSVGGQNTEAFF. CDR3 bases: TGTGCCAGCAGCGTAGGGGGGCAGAACACTGAAGCTTTCTTT.

J is TRBJ2-7 and V is TRBV10-3; 9 positions match TRBD1. The CDR3 loop spans 13 amino acids. Unmatched junction bases numbered 5, after V lost 4 bases and J lost 7 bases. CDR1 and CDR2 (germline): ENHRY, SYGVKD. The CDR3 is CAISGTGVGEQYF. DNA of the CDR3: TGTGCCATCAGTGGGACAGGGGTGGGGGAGCAGTACTTC.

The rearrangement uses TRBV29-1 and TRBJ2-3, with 8 nucleotides matching TRBD2. Germline CDR1 and CDR2: SQVTM and ANQGSEA. The CDR3 loop spans 15 amino acids. The trim removed 5 bases at V and 0 bases at J, leaving 7 bases unmatched. The CDR3, as DNA: TGCAGCGTTTCCGGGACTAGTTTTAGCACAGATACGCAGTATTTT. As protein: CSVSGTSFSTDTQYF.

V usage is TRBV18 and J usage is TRBJ1-6; 7 bases align to TRBD1. The CDR3 runs 16 residues. CDR1 and CDR2 from the germline V gene are KGHSH and LQKENI. The junction had 8 bases not matched to a gene; V was cut back by 2 bases and J by 7 bases. The CDR3 nucleotides read TGTGCCAGCTCACCATTAATGACACAGGGGAATTCACCCCTCCACTTT. Amino acid sequence: CASSPLMTQGNSPLHF.

This clone was counted only a few times. This chain links TRBV3-1 (or the pseudogene TRBV3-2) with TRBJ1-2, with TRBD1 matching 9 bases. The V segment lost 0 bases and the J segment 8 bases; nucleotides outside the gene matches: 7. Germline V gene data show CDR1 as LGHDT and CDR2 as YNNKEL (reference sequence). This CDR3 comprises 15 residues. The CDR3 sequence is CASSQDGTGFQGYTF. The CDR3 DNA reads as TGTGCCAGCAGCCAAGACGGGACAGGGTTCCAAGGCTACACCTTC.

The genes are TRBV6-1 and TRBJ1-2, with D possibly being TRBD1 (5 bases). CDR1 is MNHNS, CDR2 SASEGT, per germline. This CDR3 comprises 15 residues. V shed 2 bases and J shed 4 bases, with 14 bases lying between them. CDR3 loop: CASSEFYDSVYGYTF. In DNA, the CDR3 is TGTGCCAGCAGTGAATTCTATGACAGCGTCTATGGCTACACCTTC.

This chain uses TRBV2 with TRBJ2-7; possibly TRBD1 for D (6 bases). Germline V gene lookup returns CDR1 SNHLY and CDR2 FYNNEI. The CDR3 is 14 residues long. Trimming cost V 7 bases and J 1 base, with 14 bases left between them. The CDR3 DNA reads TGTGCCAGCAAATGGGACAAGCCGTCCTACGAGCAGTACTTC. Its protein product is CASKWDKPSYEQYF.

This clone was observed a single time. The CDR3 bases are TGCGCCAGCAGCTTGGGCGGGCCTTCTAACTATGGCTACACCTTC. Encoded protein: CASSLGGPSNYGYTF. This sequence joins TRBV5-1 and TRBJ1-2, with no clear D. There are 15 residues in the CDR3. Germline V gene sequence: CDR1 SGHRS, CDR2 YFSETQ. V was cut by 0 bases and J by 0 bases, with 9 bases left in between. Looking up the rest from reference TRBV5-1 and TRBJ1-2 gives the full variable domain: KAGVTQTPRYLIKTRGQQVTLSCSPISGHRSVSWYQQTPGQGLQFLFEYFSETQRNKGNFPGRFSGRQFSNSRSEMNVSTLELGDSALYLCASSLGGPSNYGYTFGSGTRLTVV.

J is TRBJ1-3 and V is TRBV5-5, with 11 bases fitting TRBD1. This CDR3 is built from 17 residues. The V segment lost 4 bases and the J segment 0 bases; nucleotides outside the gene matches: 6. Germline values: CDR1 SGHKS, CDR2 YYEKEE (reference sequence). The CDR3 is CASSRPGTGGSGNTIYF. CDR3 coding DNA: TGTGCCAGCAGCCGCCCCGGGACAGGGGGCTCTGGAAACACCATATATTTT. Supplemented by reference TRBV5-5 and TRBJ1-3, the full variable domain reads DAGVTQSPTHLIKTRGQQVTLRCSPISGHKSVSWYQQVLGQGPQFIFQYYEKEERGRGNFPDRFSARQFPNYSSELNVNALLLGDSALYLCASSRPGTGGSGNTIYFGEGSWLTVV.

The rearrangement joins TRBV3-1 (or the pseudogene TRBV3-2) to TRBJ1-2; 7 nucleotides agree with TRBD1. Per germline, CDR1 LGHDT and CDR2 YNNKEL (reference sequence). This CDR3 contains 12 residues. The V gene end was trimmed by 5 bases and the J gene end by 7 bases; junction bases not matched to a gene: 4. The CDR3 is CASSSGTAGYTF. The CDR3 bases are TGTGCCAGCAGCTCCGGGACAGCTGGCTACACCTTC.

CDR3: CASSSRQGASSGYTF. In DNA form, the CDR3 reads TGTGCCAGCAGCAGCCGACAGGGGGCATCCTCCGGCTACACCTTC. J is TRBJ1-2 and V is TRBV7-9; the match to TRBD1 covers 10 bases. Losses at the gene ends were 5 bases for V and 8 bases for J; bases not matched to a gene: 11. Germline loops: CDR1 SEHNR, CDR2 FQNEAQ (reference sequence). The CDR3 is made up of 15 amino acids.

The chain carries TRBV20-1 and TRBJ1-1; no reliable D call. The CDR3 loop spans 15 amino acids. Trimming shortened V by 3 bases and J by 0 bases, and 14 bases separated the two germline ends. Germline V gene sequence: CDR1 DFQATT, CDR2 SNEGSKA (reference sequence). CDR3 sequence (DNA): TGCAGTGCTAGTCAGGCCGGGAGAATGAACACTGAAGCTTTCTTT. Protein product: CSASQAGRMNTEAFF.

V gene TRBV3-1 (or the pseudogene TRBV3-2) combines with J gene TRBJ2-7, with 11 bases lining up with TRBD2. Looked up from germline, CDR1 is LGHDT and CDR2 is YNNKEL (reference sequence). The CDR3 spans 16 residues. Germline trimming cut 1 base from V and 6 bases from J; bases unmatched to any gene: 8. CDR3 coding DNA: TGTGCCAGCAGCCAAGGACTAGCGGGGACCCTCCGCGAGCAGTACTTC. Translating gives CASSQGLAGTLREQYF.